These 10 T cell receptor beta chains were sequenced from one sample in a study of graft-versus-host responses after intestinal transplantation (dated by TCRdb to about 2021). These receptors have no known antigen. The method was the immunoSEQ multiplex PCR assay. TCRdb holds this immuneACCESS table with in-frame rearrangements only. Some clones are missing; in checked studies, unresolved V genes explain under half, and the rest has no known cause. The sample table contains tens of thousands of clones; only one count was recorded for under 95% of them. Jointly, the top ten make up around 7.6% of the sample. The time point tag for this specimen amounts to: cells obtained before transplantation from donor or recipient. The sequenced sample was unstimulated CD8+ T cells sorted from spleen or lymph node cells, obtained before transplant. Receptors were obtained from a human donor who was the organ donor for an intestinal transplant.

This clone appeared once. The V and J genes are TRBV6-5 and TRBJ1-6; no firm D call. This CDR3 region has 13 residues. Germline V gene data show CDR1 as MNHEY and CDR2 as SVGAGI. Trimming removed 2 bases at V and 6 bases at J, with 5 bases between. CDR3 loop: CASSYKGNSPLHF. The CDR3 DNA reads TGTGCCAGCAGTTACAAGGGTAATTCACCCCTCCACTTT.

V gene TRBV19 combines with J gene TRBJ2-2; perhaps TRBD1 as D (5 bases). Trimming removed 3 bases at V and 0 bases at J, with 11 bases between. Germline loops: CDR1 LNHDA, CDR2 SQIVND (reference sequence). The CDR3 length is 16 residues. In nucleotides, the CDR3 is TGTGCCAGTAGTATGGTTGACAGCGCGAACACCGGGGAGCTGTTTTTT. This codes for CASSMVDSANTGELFF.

The chain recombines TRBV27 with TRBJ1-1; D is unresolved. The V end lost 2 bases, the J end lost 1 base, and 11 bases lay between the germline ends. Germline V CDR1 and CDR2: MNHEY, SMNVEV (reference sequence). The CDR3 is made up of 15 amino acids. The CDR3 coding sequence is TGTGCCAGCAGTTTAGTCGTATCGCAGAACACTGAAGCTTTCTTT. It yields the protein CASSLVVSQNTEAFF.

This clone is a singleton in its sample. The V and J genes are TRBV19 and TRBJ1-4, with 7 bases that match TRBD1. This CDR3 has 17 residues. Trimming at V came to 6 bases and at J to 8 bases, leaving 18 bases not matched to a gene. Germline loops: CDR1 LNHDA, CDR2 SQIVND (reference sequence). CDR3 region: CASSPNLGGGLKEKLFF. The DNA for the CDR3 is TGTGCCAGTAGCCCCAACCTGGGAGGGGGCCTGAAAGAAAAACTGTTTTTT.

This clone was counted once. The rearrangement uses TRBV10-3 and TRBJ1-4; 7 nucleotides agree with TRBD1. There are 15 residues in the CDR3. Germline V gives CDR1 ENHRY, CDR2 SYGVKD. The junction had 14 bases not matched to a gene; V was cut back by 8 bases and J by 8 bases. The CDR3 sequence: CAIADPGTGVEKLFF. The DNA of the CDR3 is TGTGCCATCGCCGACCCCGGAACAGGGGTAGAAAAACTGTTTTTT.

The chain employs TRBV5-1 and TRBJ2-3; the D call may be TRBD1 or TRBD2 (6 bases each). Germline V lookup: CDR1 SGHRS, CDR2 YFSETQ. The CDR3 contains 16 residues. V was cut by 0 bases and J by 2 bases, with 13 bases left in between. Here the CDR3 DNA reads TGCGCCAGCAGCTTGGACGAGGGGGGAGACACAGATACGCAGTATTTT. Translation: CASSLDEGGDTDTQYF.

The chain links TRBV11-1 to TRBJ2-7; TRBD1 is a possible D gene (6 bases). Germline V gene sequence: CDR1 SGHAT, CDR2 FQDESV (reference sequence). The ends were cut back, 5 bases at V and 2 bases at J, with 19 bases in the middle. There are 16 residues in the CDR3. The CDR3 nucleotides read TGTGCCAGCAGCGTGGCGTCTGGACAGAGAGCCTACGAGCAGTACTTC. As protein: CASSVASGQRAYEQYF.

Points on this clone: Other DNA variants within this sample encode the same CDR3. The chain is built from TRBV6-5 and TRBJ2-7; 7 bases are shared with TRBD2. The length of the CDR3 is 13 residues. From germline, CDR1 is MNHEY and CDR2 SVGAGI. V shed 2 bases, J shed 3 bases, and the junction held 1 base outside the gene matches. CDR3 residues: CASSYGGSYEQYF. The CDR3 DNA follows: TGTGCCAGCAGTTACGGCGGGAGCTACGAGCAGTACTTC.

Only one count was recorded for this clone. The V call is TRBV30, the J call TRBJ2-7; D unclear. The germline V gene has CDR1 GTSNPN and CDR2 SVGIG (reference sequence). The CDR3 loop spans 11 amino acids. The V and J ends lost 2 bases and 6 bases respectively, with 8 bases between them. CDR3 sequence (DNA): TGTGCCTGGAGTATAGGAACCGAGCAGTACTTC. Encoded protein: CAWSIGTEQYF.

This clone has only one observation. The chain is built from TRBV11-2 and TRBJ2-1, with D maybe TRBD2 (5 bases). Trimming left V 3 bases short and J 2 bases short, with 11 bases between. This CDR3 has 15 residues. Germline V gives CDR1 SGHAT, CDR2 FQNNGV. This chain's CDR3 is CASSFRGSAYNEQFF. DNA of the CDR3: TGTGCCAGCAGCTTTAGAGGGTCGGCCTACAATGAGCAGTTCTTC.